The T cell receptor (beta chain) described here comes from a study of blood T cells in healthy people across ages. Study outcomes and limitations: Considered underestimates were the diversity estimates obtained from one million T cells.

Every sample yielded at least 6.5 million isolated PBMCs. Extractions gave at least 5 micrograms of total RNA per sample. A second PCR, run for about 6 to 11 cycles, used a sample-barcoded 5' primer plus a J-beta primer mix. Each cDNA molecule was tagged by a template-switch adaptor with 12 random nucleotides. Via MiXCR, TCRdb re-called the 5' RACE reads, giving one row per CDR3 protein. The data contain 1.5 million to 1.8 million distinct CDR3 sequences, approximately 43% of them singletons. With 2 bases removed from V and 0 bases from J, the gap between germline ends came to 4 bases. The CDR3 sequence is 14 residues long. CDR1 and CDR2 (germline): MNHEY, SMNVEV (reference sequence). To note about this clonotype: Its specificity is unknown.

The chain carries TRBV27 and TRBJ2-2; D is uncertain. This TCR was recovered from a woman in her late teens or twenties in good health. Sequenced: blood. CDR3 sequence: CASSLHSNTGELFF. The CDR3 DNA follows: TGTGCCAGCAGTTTACATTCGAACACCGGGGAGCTGTTTTTT.